This T cell receptor beta chain was identified during a study of regulatory T cells in long-lasting Graves disease. V dropped 4 bases and J dropped 7 bases, with 8 bases sitting between them. This CDR3 spans 13 amino acids. The V gene's germline CDR1 is MNHEY and CDR2 SVGAGI. Both iRepertoire HTBI primers and Arm-PCR of CDR3 regions were used to build the TCR beta libraries. TCRdb processed the multiplex PCR reads anew with MiXCR; each CDR3 protein has one entry. The table shows 350,000 to 450,000 distinct CDR3 sequences, with less than 25% occurring only once. This clonotype has at least ten counts. Its specificity is not known. Findings of the study overall: Newly diagnosed patients shared about a thousand public clonotypes; persistent patients shared under 3,000. Persistent disease was characterized by preferential usage of TRBV28, TRBJ1-2 and TRBJ2-5.

Time point of the sample: persistent/refractory GD, antithyroid drugs over 5 years with positive TRAb. RNA isolated from PBMCs was used to make the TCR library. The origin of this receptor is a female donor with Graves disease. Sequencing used peripheral blood mononuclear cells (PBMCs), obtained when the disease was refractory, from a patient treated with antithyroid drugs. The chain carries TRBV6-5 and TRBJ1-6; D uncertain. In nucleotides, the CDR3 is TGTGCCAGCAGTTGGAGTGGGAATTCACCCCTCCACTTT. Protein: CASSWSGNSPLHF.